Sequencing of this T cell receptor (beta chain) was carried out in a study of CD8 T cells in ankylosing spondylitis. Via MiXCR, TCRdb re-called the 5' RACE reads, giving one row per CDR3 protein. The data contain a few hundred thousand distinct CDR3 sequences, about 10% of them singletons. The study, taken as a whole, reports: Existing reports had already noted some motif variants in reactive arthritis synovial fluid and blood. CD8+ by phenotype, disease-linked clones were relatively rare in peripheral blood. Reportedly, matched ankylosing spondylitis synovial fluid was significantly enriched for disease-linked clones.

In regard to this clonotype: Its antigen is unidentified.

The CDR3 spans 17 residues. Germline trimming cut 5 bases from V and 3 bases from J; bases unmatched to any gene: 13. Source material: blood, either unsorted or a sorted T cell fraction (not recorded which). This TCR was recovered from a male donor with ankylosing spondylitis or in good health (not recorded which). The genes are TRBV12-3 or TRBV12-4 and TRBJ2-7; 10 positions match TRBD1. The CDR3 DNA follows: TGTGCCAGCAGTCCCGGCCTACCGGGACAGGGGAGCTACGAGCAGTACTTC. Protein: CASSPGLPGQGSYEQYF.